This T cell receptor (beta chain) came from a study of cytomegalovirus exposure and HLA in healthy donors. This clone was seen a handful of times. The antigen is undetermined. The CDR3 loop spans 12 amino acids. V lost 0 bases and J 8 bases, leaving 7 bases between the germline ends. Germline-derived CDR1 and CDR2 are SGHAT and FQNNGV. The PCR employed 60 Vbeta primers together with 13 Jbeta primers. Only in-frame clones appear in the TCRdb table, and some are missing; sequencing was by immunoSEQ multiplex PCR. The sample has around 130,000 clones; 6.5% to 9.5% are singletons. Study-level findings and limits: Researchers left out some V segments, among them TRBV6-2 and TRBV6-3, as indistinguishable.

The sequenced sample was PBMCs. This clonotype originated in a woman between 40 and 55 years old in good health and CMV-seropositive. The V call is TRBV11-2, the J call TRBJ1-2; D is possibly TRBD1 (5 bases). Here the CDR3 reads CASSLDAGGYTF. The CDR3 DNA is TGTGCCAGCAGCTTAGATGCAGGGGGCTACACCTTC.